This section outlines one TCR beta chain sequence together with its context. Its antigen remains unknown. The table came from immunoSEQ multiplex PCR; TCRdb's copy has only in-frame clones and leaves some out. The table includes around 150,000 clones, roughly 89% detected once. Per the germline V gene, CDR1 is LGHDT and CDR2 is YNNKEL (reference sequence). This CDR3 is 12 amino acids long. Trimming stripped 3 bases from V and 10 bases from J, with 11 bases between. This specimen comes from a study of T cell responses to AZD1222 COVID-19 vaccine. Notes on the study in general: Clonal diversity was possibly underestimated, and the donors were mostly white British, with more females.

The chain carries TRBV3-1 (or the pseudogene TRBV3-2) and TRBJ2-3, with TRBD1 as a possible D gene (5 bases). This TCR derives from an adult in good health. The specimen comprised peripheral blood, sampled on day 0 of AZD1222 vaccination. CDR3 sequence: CASSQSIGAQYF. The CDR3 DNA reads TGTGCCAGCAGCCAGTCGATAGGGGCGCAGTATTTT.